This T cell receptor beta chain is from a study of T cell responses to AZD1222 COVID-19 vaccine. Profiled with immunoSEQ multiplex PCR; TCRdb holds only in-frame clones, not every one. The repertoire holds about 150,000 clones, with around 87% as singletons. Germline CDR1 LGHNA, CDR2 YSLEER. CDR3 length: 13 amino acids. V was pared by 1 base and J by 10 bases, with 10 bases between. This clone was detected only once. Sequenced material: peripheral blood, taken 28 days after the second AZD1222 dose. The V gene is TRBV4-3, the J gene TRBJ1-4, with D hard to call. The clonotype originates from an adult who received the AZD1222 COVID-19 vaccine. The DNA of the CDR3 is TGCGCCAGCAGCCAAGCGTATCTAGGAAAACTGTTTTTT. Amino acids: CASSQAYLGKLFF.